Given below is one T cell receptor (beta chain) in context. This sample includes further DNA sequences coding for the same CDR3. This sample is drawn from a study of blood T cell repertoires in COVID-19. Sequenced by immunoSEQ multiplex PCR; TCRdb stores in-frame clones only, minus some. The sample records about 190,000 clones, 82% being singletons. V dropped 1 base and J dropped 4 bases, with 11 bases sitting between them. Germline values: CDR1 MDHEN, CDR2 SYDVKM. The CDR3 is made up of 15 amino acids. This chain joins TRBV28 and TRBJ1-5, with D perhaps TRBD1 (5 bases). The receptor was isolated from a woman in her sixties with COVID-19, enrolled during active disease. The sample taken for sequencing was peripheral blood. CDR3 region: CASSLSLAGNQPQHF. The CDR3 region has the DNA TGTGCCAGCAGTTTATCTCTGGCAGGGAATCAGCCCCAGCATTTT. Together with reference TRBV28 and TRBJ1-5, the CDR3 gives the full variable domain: DVKVTQSSRYLVKRTGEKVFLECVQDMDHENMFWYRQDPGLGLRLIYFSYDVKMKEKGDIPEGYSVSREKKERFSLILESASTNQTSMYLCASSLSLAGNQPQHFGDGTRLSIL.